These T cell receptor beta chains were read from a single sample in a study of blood T cell repertoires in COVID-19. Repertoires were generated with immunoSEQ multiplex PCR, while TCRdb's copy carries only in-frame clones and drops some. The sample shows roughly 320,000 clones, about 90% of them seen only once. What was sequenced was peripheral blood. These receptors came from a woman between 25 and 40 years old with COVID-19, enrolled during active disease. CDR3s leave out the opening cysteine and the closing phenylalanine or tryptophan. Each record gives: CDR3 protein, V gene, D gene, J gene. D genes are given only for firm matches.

cdr3_aa: AISKGTGGHDTQH; v_call: TRBV10-3; d_call: TRBD1; j_call: TRBJ1-5
cdr3_aa: ASSPGVTDTYEQY; v_call: TRBV9; d_call: -; j_call: TRBJ2-7
cdr3_aa: ASSWGPYNEQF; v_call: TRBV19; d_call: -; j_call: TRBJ2-1
cdr3_aa: ASSFPENTEAF; v_call: TRBV5-8; d_call: -; j_call: TRBJ1-1
cdr3_aa: ASSFGRDLNYGYT; v_call: TRBV27; d_call: -; j_call: TRBJ1-2
cdr3_aa: ASSIGGEPAF; v_call: TRBV19; d_call: -; j_call: TRBJ1-1
cdr3_aa: AWSGGTGVNYEQY; v_call: TRBV30; d_call: TRBD1; j_call: TRBJ2-7
cdr3_aa: ASSLVGGGVQPQH; v_call: TRBV5-5; d_call: -; j_call: TRBJ1-5
cdr3_aa: ASTTGTRSMNTEAF; v_call: TRBV18; d_call: -; j_call: TRBJ1-1
cdr3_aa: ASSLVVGTDTQY; v_call: TRBV5-1; d_call: -; j_call: TRBJ2-3
cdr3_aa: ASSVMTSGGNNEQF; v_call: TRBV7-2; d_call: TRBD2; j_call: TRBJ2-1
cdr3_aa: ASSSLMIAGGTDTQY; v_call: TRBV7-9; d_call: TRBD2; j_call: TRBJ2-3
cdr3_aa: ASTGQGSTDTQY; v_call: TRBV7-9; d_call: TRBD1; j_call: TRBJ2-3
cdr3_aa: ASSLGAGPTNEKLF; v_call: TRBV6-6; d_call: -; j_call: TRBJ1-4
cdr3_aa: ASTETGWNSPLH; v_call: TRBV6-5; d_call: TRBD1; j_call: TRBJ1-6
cdr3_aa: ATSKTGVNTEAF; v_call: TRBV15; d_call: TRBD1; j_call: TRBJ1-1